The present entry profiles one T cell receptor beta chain with its context. This specimen comes from a study of blood T cell repertoires in COVID-19. About the study: T cells, B-cell-depleted T cells, or PBMCs provided the cDNA or gDNA that served as material.

TCRdb's table, derived via immunoSEQ multiplex PCR, lists solely in-frame clones and lacks some. The repertoire holds a few hundred thousand clones, with 70% to 90% as singletons. Cohort allocation depended upon clinical history that participants reported. Germline CDR1 KGHSH, CDR2 LQKENI. The CDR3 sequence is 14 residues long. V lost 8 bases and J lost 0; bases outside the gene matches: 3. The receptor's source is a man between 25 and 39 years old who had recovered from COVID-19. The chain has TRBV18 and TRBJ1-3, with 8 positions matching TRBD1. The sequenced sample was PBMCs or T cells enriched from blood (not recorded which). This CDR3 is CASRTGNSGNTIYF. CDR3 in DNA: TGTGCCAGCCGGACAGGGAACTCTGGAAACACCATATATTTT.